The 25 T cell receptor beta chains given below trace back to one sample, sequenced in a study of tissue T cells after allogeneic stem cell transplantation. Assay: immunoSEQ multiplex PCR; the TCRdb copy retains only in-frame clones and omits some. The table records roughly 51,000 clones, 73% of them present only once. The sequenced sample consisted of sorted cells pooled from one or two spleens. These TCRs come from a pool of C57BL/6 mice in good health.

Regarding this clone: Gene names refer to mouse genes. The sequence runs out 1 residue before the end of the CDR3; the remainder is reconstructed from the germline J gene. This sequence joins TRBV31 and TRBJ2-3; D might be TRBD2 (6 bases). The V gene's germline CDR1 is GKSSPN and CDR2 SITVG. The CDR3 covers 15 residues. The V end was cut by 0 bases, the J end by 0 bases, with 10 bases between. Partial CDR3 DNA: TGTGCCTGGAGTCTAGTACTGGGTAGTGCAGAAACGCTGTAT. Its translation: CAWSLVLGSAETLY. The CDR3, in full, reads CAWSLVLGSAETLYF.

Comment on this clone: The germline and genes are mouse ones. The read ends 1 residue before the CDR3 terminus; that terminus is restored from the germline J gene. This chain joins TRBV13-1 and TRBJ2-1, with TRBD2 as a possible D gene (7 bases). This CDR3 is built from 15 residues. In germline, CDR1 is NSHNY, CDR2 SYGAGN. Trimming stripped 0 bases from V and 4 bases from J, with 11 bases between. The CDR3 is CASSDAGGWYAEQFF. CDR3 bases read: TGTGCCAGCAGTGATGCGGGGGGCTGGTATGCTGAGCAGTTC.

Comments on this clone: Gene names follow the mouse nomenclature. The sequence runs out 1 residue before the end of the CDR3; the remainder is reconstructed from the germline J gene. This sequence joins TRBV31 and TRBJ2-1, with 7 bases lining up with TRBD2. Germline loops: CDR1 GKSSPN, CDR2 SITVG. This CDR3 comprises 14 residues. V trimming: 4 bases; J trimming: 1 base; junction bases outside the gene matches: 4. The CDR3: CAWTPTGNYAEQFF. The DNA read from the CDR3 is TGTGCCTGGACCCCGACTGGGAACTATGCTGAGCAGTTC. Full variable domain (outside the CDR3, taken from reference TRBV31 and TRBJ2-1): AQTIHQWPVAEIKAVGSPLSLGCTIKGKSSPNLYWYWQATGGTLQQLFYSITVGQVESVVQLNLSASRPKDDQFILSTEKLLLSHSGFYLCAWTPTGNYAEQFFGPGTRLTVL.

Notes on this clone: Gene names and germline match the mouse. The CDR3 sequence: CASSSGTGGNTGQLYF. The CDR3 DNA, read in part, is TGTGCCAGCTCTTCCGGGACTGGGGGGAACACCGGGCAGCTCTAC. The chain couples TRBV12-1 to TRBJ2-2; 12 bases map to TRBD2. The read stops 1 residue short of the end of the CDR3; the missing end is completed from the germline J gene. CDR1 is SGHSN, CDR2 HYEKVE, per germline. With V trimmed by 3 bases and J by 2 bases, 3 bases remained unmatched. This CDR3 comprises 16 residues.

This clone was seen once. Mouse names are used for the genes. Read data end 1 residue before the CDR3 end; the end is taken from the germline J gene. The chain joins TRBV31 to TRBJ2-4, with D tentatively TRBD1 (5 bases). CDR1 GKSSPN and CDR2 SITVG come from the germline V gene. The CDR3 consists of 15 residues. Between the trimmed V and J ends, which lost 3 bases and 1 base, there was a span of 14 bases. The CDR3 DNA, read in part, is TGTGCCTGGAGCGGGATGGGAGGGGGTCAAAACACCTTGTAC. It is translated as CAWSGMGGGQNTLY. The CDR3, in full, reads CAWSGMGGGQNTLYF.

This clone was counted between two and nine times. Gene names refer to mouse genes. CDR3 sequence reads: CASSIRGSYEQYF. The DNA read from the CDR3 is TGTGCCAGCAGTATCCGGGGTTCCTATGAACAGTAC. This chain uses TRBV19 with TRBJ2-7; D uncertain. Coverage ceases 1 residue before the CDR3 finishes, and the germline J gene fills in the end. The germline V and J ends were trimmed by 2 bases and 1 base, with 7 bases remaining between them. Germline V gene sequence: CDR1 FNHDT, CDR2 SITEND (reference sequence). CDR3 length equals 13 residues. Complete variable domain (other parts from reference TRBV19 and TRBJ2-7): GGIITQTPKFLIGQEGQKLTLKCQQNFNHDTMYWYRQDSGKGLRLIYYSITENDLQKGDLSEGYDASREKKSSFSLTVTSAQKNEMAVFLCASSIRGSYEQYFGPGTRLTVL.

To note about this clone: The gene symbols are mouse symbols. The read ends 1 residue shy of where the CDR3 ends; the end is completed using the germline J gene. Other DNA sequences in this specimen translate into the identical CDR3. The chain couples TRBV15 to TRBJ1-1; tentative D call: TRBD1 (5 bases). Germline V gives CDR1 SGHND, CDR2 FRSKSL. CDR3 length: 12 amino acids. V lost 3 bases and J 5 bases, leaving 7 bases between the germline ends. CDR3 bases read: TGTGCCAGCAGTTTGGGGGGGACAGAAGTCTTC. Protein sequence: CASSLGGTEVF. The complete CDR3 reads CASSLGGTEVFF.

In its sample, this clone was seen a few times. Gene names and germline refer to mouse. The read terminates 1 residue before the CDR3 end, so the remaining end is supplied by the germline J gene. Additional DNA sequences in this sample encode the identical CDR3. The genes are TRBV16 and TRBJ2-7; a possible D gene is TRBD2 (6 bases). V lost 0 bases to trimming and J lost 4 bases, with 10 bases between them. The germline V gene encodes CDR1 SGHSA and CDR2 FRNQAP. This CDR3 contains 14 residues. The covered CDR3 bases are TGTGCAAGCAGCTTAGAGACTGGTCTTTATGAACAGTAC. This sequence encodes CASSLETGLYEQY. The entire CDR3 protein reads CASSLETGLYEQYF.

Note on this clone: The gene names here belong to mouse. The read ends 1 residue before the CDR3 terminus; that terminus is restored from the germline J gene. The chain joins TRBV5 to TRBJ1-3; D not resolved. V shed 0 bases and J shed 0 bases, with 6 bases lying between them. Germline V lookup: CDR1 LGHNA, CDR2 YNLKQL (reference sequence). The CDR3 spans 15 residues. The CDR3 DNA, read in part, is TGTGCCAGCAGCCAAGACACATTTTCTGGAAATACGCTCTAT. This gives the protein CASSQDTFSGNTLY. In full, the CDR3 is CASSQDTFSGNTLYF.

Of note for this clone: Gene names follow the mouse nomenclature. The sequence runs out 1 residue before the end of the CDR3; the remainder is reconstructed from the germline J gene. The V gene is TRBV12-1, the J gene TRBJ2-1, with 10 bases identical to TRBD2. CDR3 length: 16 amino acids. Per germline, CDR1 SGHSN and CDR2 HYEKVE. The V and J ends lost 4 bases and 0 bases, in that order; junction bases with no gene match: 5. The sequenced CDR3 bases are TGTGCCAGCTCCCTCGGACTGGGGGATAACTATGCTGAGCAGTTC. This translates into CASSLGLGDNYAEQF. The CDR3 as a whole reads CASSLGLGDNYAEQFF.

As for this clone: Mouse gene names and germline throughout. CDR3 loop: CASSLEGEGVFF. The covered CDR3 bases are TGTGCCAGCAGCTTAGAGGGGGAGGGAGTCTTC. V is TRBV3 and J is TRBJ1-1, with TRBD1 as a possible D gene (6 bases). Sequencing ends 1 residue short of the CDR3 end; the germline J gene provides the rest. Germline V gene sequence: CDR1 SNHLY, CDR2 FYNGKV (reference sequence). CDR3 length: 12 residues. The V gene lost 1 base and the J gene lost 10 bases, with 10 bases spanning the gap.

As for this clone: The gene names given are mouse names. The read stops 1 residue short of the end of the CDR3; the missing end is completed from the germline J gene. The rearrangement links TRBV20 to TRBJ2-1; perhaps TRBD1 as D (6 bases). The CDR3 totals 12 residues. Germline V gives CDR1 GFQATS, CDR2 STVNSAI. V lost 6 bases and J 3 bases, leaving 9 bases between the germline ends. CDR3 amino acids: CGAGDIYAEQFF. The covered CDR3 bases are TGTGGTGCCGGGGACATCTATGCTGAGCAGTTC.

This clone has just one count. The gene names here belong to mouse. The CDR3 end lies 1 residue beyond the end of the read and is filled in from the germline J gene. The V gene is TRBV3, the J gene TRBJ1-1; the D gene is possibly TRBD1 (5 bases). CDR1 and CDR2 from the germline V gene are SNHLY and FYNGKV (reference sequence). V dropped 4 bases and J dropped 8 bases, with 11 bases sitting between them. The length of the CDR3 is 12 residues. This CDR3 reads CASSSGPGEVFF. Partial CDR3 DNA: TGTGCCAGCAGCTCGGGACCAGGGGAAGTCTTC.

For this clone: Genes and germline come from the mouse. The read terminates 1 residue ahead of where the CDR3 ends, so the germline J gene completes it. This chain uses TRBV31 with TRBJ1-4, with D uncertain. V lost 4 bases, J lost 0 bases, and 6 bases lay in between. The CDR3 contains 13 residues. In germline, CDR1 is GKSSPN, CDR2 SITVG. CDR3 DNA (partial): TGTGCCTGGACTGGGGTTTCCAACGAAAGATTATTT. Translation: CAWTGVSNERLF. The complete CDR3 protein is CAWTGVSNERLFF.

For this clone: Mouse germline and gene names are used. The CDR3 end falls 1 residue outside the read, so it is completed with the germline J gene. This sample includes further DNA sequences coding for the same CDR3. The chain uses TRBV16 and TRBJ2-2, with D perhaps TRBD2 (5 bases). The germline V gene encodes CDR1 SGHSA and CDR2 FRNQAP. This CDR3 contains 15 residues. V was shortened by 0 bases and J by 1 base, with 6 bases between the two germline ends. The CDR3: CASSLDWGNTGQLYF. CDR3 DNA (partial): TGTGCAAGCAGCTTAGATTGGGGAAACACCGGGCAGCTCTAC.

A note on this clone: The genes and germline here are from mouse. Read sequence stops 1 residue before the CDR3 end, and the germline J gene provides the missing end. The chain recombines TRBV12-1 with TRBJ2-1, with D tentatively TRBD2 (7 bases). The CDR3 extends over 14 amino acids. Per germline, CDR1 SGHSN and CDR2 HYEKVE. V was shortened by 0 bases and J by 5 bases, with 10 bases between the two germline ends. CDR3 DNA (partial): TGTGCCAGCTCTCTCGTTGGGGGGCATGCTGAGCAGTTC. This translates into CASSLVGGHAEQF. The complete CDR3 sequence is CASSLVGGHAEQFF.

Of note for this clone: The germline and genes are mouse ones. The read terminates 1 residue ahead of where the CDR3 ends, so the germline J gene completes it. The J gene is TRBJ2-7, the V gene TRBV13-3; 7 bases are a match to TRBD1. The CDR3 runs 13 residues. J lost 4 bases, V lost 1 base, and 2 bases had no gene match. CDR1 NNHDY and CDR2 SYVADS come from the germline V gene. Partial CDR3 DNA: TGTGCCAGCAGTGATCAGGGGGTATATGAACAGTAC. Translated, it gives CASSDQGVYEQY. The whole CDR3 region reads CASSDQGVYEQYF.

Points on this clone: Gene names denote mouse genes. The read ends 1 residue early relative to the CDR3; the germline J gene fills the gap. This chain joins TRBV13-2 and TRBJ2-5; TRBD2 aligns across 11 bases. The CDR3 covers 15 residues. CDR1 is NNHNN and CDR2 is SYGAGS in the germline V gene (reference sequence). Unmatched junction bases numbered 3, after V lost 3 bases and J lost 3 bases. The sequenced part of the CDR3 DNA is TGTGCCAGCGGTGGGCGGGACTGGGGGCAAGACACCCAGTAC. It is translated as CASGGRDWGQDTQY. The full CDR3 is CASGGRDWGQDTQYF.

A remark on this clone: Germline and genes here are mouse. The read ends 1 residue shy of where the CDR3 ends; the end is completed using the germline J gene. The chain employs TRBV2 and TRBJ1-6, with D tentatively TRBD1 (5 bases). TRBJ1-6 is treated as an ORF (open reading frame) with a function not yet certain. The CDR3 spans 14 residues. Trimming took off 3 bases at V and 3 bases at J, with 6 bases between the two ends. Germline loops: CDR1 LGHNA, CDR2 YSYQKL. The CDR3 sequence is CASSQTDYNSPLYF. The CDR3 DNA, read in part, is TGTGCCAGCAGCCAGACAGACTATAATTCGCCCCTCTAC.

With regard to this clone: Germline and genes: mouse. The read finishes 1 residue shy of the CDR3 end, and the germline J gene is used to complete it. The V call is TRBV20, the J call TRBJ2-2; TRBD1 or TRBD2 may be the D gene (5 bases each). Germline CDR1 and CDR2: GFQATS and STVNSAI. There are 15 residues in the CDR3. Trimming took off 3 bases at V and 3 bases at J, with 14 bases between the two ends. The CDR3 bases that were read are TGTGGTGCTAGAAGGGGCAGGGCCGACACCGGGCAGCTCTAC. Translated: CGARRGRADTGQLY. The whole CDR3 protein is CGARRGRADTGQLYF.

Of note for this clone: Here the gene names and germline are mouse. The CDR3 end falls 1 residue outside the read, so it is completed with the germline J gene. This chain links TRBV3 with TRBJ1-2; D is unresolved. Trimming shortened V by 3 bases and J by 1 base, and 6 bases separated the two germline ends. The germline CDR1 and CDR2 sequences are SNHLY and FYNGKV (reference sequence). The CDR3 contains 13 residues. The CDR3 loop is CASSFAENSDYTF. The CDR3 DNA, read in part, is TGTGCCAGCAGCTTCGCGGAAAACTCCGACTACACC.

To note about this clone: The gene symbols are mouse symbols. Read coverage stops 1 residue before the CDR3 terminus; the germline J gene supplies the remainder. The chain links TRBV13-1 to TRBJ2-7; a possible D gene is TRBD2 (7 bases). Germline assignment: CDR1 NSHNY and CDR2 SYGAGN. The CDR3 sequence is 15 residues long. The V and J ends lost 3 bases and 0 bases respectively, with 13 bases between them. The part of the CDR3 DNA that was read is TGTGCCAGCAGTGCTCTGGGGGCAAGCTCCTATGAACAGTAC. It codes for CASSALGASSYEQY. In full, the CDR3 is CASSALGASSYEQYF.

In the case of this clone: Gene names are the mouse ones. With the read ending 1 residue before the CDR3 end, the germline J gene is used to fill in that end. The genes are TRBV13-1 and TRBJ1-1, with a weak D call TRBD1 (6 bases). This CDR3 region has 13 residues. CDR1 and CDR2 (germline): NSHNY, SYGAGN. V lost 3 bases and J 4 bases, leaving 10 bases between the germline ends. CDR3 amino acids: CASSVSDSTEVFF. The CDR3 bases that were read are TGTGCCAGCAGTGTCTCGGACAGCACAGAAGTCTTC.

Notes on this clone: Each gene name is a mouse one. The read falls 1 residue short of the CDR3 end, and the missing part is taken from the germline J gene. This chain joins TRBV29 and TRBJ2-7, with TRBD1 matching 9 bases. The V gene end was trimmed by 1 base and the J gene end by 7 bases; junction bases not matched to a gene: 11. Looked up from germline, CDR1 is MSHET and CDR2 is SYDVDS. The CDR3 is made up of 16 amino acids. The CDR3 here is CASSLYYPGQGREQYF. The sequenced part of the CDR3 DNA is TGTGCTAGCAGTTTATACTATCCGGGACAGGGAAGGGAACAGTAC.

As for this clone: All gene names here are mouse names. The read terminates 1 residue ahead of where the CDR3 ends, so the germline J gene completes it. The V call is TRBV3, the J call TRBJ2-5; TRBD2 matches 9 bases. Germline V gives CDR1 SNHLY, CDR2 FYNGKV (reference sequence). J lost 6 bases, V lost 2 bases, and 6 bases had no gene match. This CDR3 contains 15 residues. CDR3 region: CASSLWGGAGDTQYF. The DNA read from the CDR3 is TGTGCCAGCAGCTTATGGGGGGGCGCAGGCGACACCCAGTAC.